The 31 T cell receptor beta chains below come from one sample, sequenced in a study of blood T cell repertoires in COVID-19. Here immunoSEQ multiplex PCR was the method, and the copy in TCRdb shows in-frame clones only, minus some. The profile covers more than 200,000 clones, with 88% appearing a single time and 0.72% taken by the ten largest. Sequencing used peripheral blood. These receptors all come from a man between 40 and 49 years old with acute or convalescent COVID-19.

This clone was observed a single time. The chain employs TRBV6-1 and TRBJ1-4; D may be TRBD1 (5 bases). CDR3 length: 15 amino acids. Germline CDR1 reads MNHNS; CDR2 reads SASEGT. V dropped 0 bases and J dropped 6 bases, with 11 bases sitting between them. The chain's CDR3 is CASSEAAGVDEKLFF. In DNA, the CDR3 is TGTGCCAGCAGTGAAGCTGCGGGGGTAGATGAAAAACTGTTTTTT.

The J gene is TRBJ2-7, the V gene TRBV29-1; 8 positions agree with TRBD1. Germline loops: CDR1 SQVTM, CDR2 ANQGSEA. The CDR3 is made up of 13 amino acids. CDR3 amino acids: CNFRDRNVYEQYF. The DNA of the CDR3 is TGCAACTTCCGGGACAGGAATGTCTACGAGCAGTACTTC.

V gene TRBV20-1 combines with J gene TRBJ1-2; possibly TRBD1 for D (6 bases). This CDR3 is 14 amino acids long. CDR1 DFQATT and CDR2 SNEGSKA come from the germline V gene (reference sequence). V dropped 3 bases and J dropped 0 bases, with 11 bases sitting between them. CDR3 DNA: TGCAGTGCTAGTCCACAGGGAGCTAACTATGGCTACACCTTC. Protein product: CSASPQGANYGYTF.

This clone is a singleton in its sample. This chain uses TRBV5-1 with TRBJ2-3, with 8 bases that match TRBD2. Germline CDR1 is SGHRS and CDR2 is YFSETQ. Unmatched junction bases numbered 4, after V lost 6 bases and J lost 10 bases. CDR3 length equals 11 residues. Here the CDR3 reads CASMTSEAQYF. The CDR3 DNA is TGCGCCAGCATGACTAGCGAGGCGCAGTATTTT.

The chain couples TRBV4-1 to TRBJ2-7, with TRBD2 identical over 9 bases. CDR1 is MGHRA, CDR2 YSYEKL, per germline. V shed 3 bases and J 1 base; nucleotides not matched to a gene: 7. The CDR3 runs to 16 residues. The CDR3 bases are TGCGCCAGCAGCCACGATAGCGGGGGCGCGTCCTACGAGCAGTACTTC. This translates into CASSHDSGGASYEQYF.

V is TRBV6-6 and J is TRBJ2-1; 8 nucleotides line up with TRBD1. Trimming took 5 bases from V and 12 from J; bases not matched to a gene: 15. This CDR3 contains 15 residues. CDR1 MNHNY and CDR2 SVGAGI come from the germline V gene (reference sequence). The chain's CDR3 is CASSRGDRSLGGQFF. Written as DNA, the CDR3 is TGTGCCAGCAGTCGAGGGGACAGGTCTTTAGGTGGGCAGTTCTTC.

This clone was observed once. The chain combines TRBV5-6 with TRBJ1-1; the D is unclear. In germline, CDR1 is SGHDT, CDR2 YYEEEE. The V end lost 4 bases, the J end lost 2 bases, and 15 bases lay between the germline ends. The CDR3 has 15 amino acids. CDR3 DNA: TGTGCCAGCAGCCCACTCCGGACTCCTAACACTGAAGCTTTCTTT. Translated, it gives CASSPLRTPNTEAFF.

The chain uses TRBV5-1 and TRBJ1-4; 8 bases match TRBD1. J gave up 3 bases and V 4 bases, and 5 bases lay outside the gene matches. The CDR3 sequence is 15 residues long. Looked up from germline, CDR1 is SGHRS and CDR2 is YFSETQ. Here the CDR3 reads CASSRQGAANEKLFF. As DNA, the CDR3 is TGCGCCAGCAGCCGCCAGGGGGCGGCTAATGAAAAACTGTTTTTT.

This clone was recorded a few times. The chain couples TRBV5-1 to TRBJ1-5; D uncertain. Per germline, CDR1 SGHRS and CDR2 YFSETQ. V dropped 0 bases and J dropped 5 bases, with 6 bases sitting between them. The CDR3 is 13 residues long. DNA of the CDR3: TGCGCCAGCAGCTTGGGAGGAGATCAGCCCCAGCATTTT. Protein product: CASSLGGDQPQHF.

The chain uses TRBV9 and TRBJ2-3, with 11 bases fitting TRBD2. CDR1 and CDR2 from the germline V gene are SGDLS and YYNGEE. V lost 0 bases, J lost 5 bases, and 2 bases stayed unmatched. The CDR3 runs to 15 residues. In DNA, the CDR3 is TGTGCCAGCAGCGTAGCTGGACTAGCGGGAGATACGCAGTATTTT. It specifies CASSVAGLAGDTQYF.

The chain joins TRBV28 to TRBJ1-6, with 8 positions matching TRBD1. Germline values: CDR1 MDHEN, CDR2 SYDVKM. This CDR3 is 16 amino acids long. V lost 4 bases to trimming and J lost 8 bases; unmatched junction nucleotides: 10. This CDR3 is CASSSSVGQGYSPLHF. The CDR3 region has the DNA TGTGCCAGCAGTTCCTCCGTCGGACAGGGTTATTCACCCCTCCACTTT. The full variable domain, its missing parts supplied by reference TRBV28 and TRBJ1-6, is DVKVTQSSRYLVKRTGEKVFLECVQDMDHENMFWYRQDPGLGLRLIYFSYDVKMKEKGDIPEGYSVSREKKERFSLILESASTNQTSMYLCASSSSVGQGYSPLHFGNGTRLTVT.

The chain couples TRBV6-2 or TRBV6-3 to TRBJ2-1, with 12 bases aligning to TRBD2. Germline loops: CDR1 MNHEY, CDR2 SVGEGT. Trimming at V came to 4 bases and at J to 4 bases, leaving 5 bases not matched to a gene. The CDR3 runs 16 residues. In DNA, the CDR3 is TGTGCCAGCAGTTTGCGACTAGCGGGGGATTACAATGAGCAGTTCTTC. This encodes CASSLRLAGDYNEQFF.

This chain links TRBV6-5 with TRBJ2-1; the match to TRBD1 covers 8 bases. Germline CDR1 reads MNHEY; CDR2 reads SVGAGI. The CDR3 spans 15 residues. V was pared by 1 base and J by 7 bases, with 6 bases of the junction left unmatched. DNA for the CDR3: TGTGCCAGCAGTTACTGGACAGGGATGGGGAATGAGCAGTTCTTC. It encodes CASSYWTGMGNEQFF.

CDR3 sequence: CASSRLRTGENGYTF. CDR3 bases: TGTGCCAGCAGCCGACTTCGGACAGGAGAAAATGGCTACACCTTC. The genes are TRBV3-1 (or the pseudogene TRBV3-2) and TRBJ1-2; the match to TRBD1 covers 7 bases. Germline-derived CDR1 and CDR2 are LGHDT and YNNKEL (reference sequence). V shed 4 bases, J shed 6 bases, and the junction held 11 bases outside the gene matches. CDR3 length: 15 amino acids.

This clone came up once. This sequence joins TRBV2 and TRBJ2-3; 8 bases agree with TRBD2. Per the germline V gene, CDR1 is SNHLY and CDR2 is FYNNEI. CDR3 length: 16 residues. V gave up 2 bases and J gave up 4 bases; unmatched junction bases: 8. The CDR3 nucleotides are TGTGCCAGCAGTGAACTTGCGGGGGGTTCCCCAGATACGCAGTATTTT. Residues: CASSELAGGSPDTQYF. Based on the CDR3 plus reference TRBV2 and TRBJ2-3, the full variable domain is EPEVTQTPSHQVTQMGQEVILRCVPISNHLYFYWYRQILGQKVEFLVSFYNNEISEKSEIFDDQFSVERPDGSNFTLKIRSTKLEDSAMYFCASSELAGGSPDTQYFGPGTRLTVL.

V is TRBV5-1 and J is TRBJ2-7; possibly TRBD1 for D (6 bases). The CDR3 sequence is 14 residues long. CDR1 and CDR2 (germline): SGHRS, YFSETQ. V lost 5 bases, J lost 5 bases, and 17 bases lay in between. The CDR3 spells CASSSTQGSDEQYF. The CDR3 DNA reads TGCGCCAGCAGTTCGACCCAGGGGAGCGACGAGCAGTACTTC. Complete variable domain (other parts from reference TRBV5-1 and TRBJ2-7): KAGVTQTPRYLIKTRGQQVTLSCSPISGHRSVSWYQQTPGQGLQFLFEYFSETQRNKGNFPGRFSGRQFSNSRSEMNVSTLELGDSALYLCASSSTQGSDEQYFGPGTRLTVT.

The chain uses TRBV6-5 and TRBJ1-1; a weak D match, TRBD1 (6 bases). CDR1 and CDR2 (germline): MNHEY, SVGAGI. The CDR3 has 13 residues. Between the trimmed V and J ends, which lost 10 bases and 6 bases, there was a span of 18 bases. CDR3 nucleotides: TGTGCCACCCTGGGGCCTCCAGGGGCTGAAGCTTTCTTT. Protein sequence: CATLGPPGAEAFF.

The chain uses TRBV7-8 and TRBJ1-1, with D perhaps TRBD1 (6 bases). This CDR3 spans 14 amino acids. Trimming took off 2 bases at V and 1 base at J, with 8 bases between the two ends. Germline lookup yields CDR1 SGHVS and CDR2 FQNEAQ. In nucleotides, the CDR3 is TGTGCCAGCAGCTTAAGACAGGCGAACACTGAAGCTTTCTTT. Residues: CASSLRQANTEAFF. Drawing the rest from reference TRBV7-8 and TRBJ1-1, the complete variable domain is GAGVSQSPRYKVAKRGQDVALRCDPISGHVSLFWYQQALGQGPEFLTYFQNEAQLDKSGLPSDRFFAERPEGSVSTLKIQRTQQEDSAVYLCASSLRQANTEAFFGQGTRLTVV.

In its sample, this clone was seen once. The chain combines TRBV20-1 with TRBJ2-3; the D gene is possibly TRBD2 (7 bases). Trimming pared 6 bases from V and 6 bases from J, leaving 10 bases between. There are 11 residues in the CDR3. CDR1 is DFQATT, CDR2 SNEGSKA, per germline (reference sequence). The CDR3 reads CSAGRGDTQYF. CDR3 DNA sequence: TGCAGTGCGGGGAGGGGGGATACGCAGTATTTT.

In its sample, this clone was seen once. As DNA, the CDR3 is TGCGCCAGCAGCTTGGCCGGGACTAGCGGAGGAGGGGAGACCCAGTACTTC. Encoded protein: CASSLAGTSGGGETQYF. V is TRBV5-1 and J is TRBJ2-5, with 11 bases fitting TRBD2. V shed 0 bases and J 5 bases; nucleotides not matched to a gene: 9. Germline-derived CDR1 and CDR2 are SGHRS and YFSETQ. This CDR3 contains 17 residues. The variable domain in full, with the rest retrieved from reference TRBV5-1 and TRBJ2-5, is KAGVTQTPRYLIKTRGQQVTLSCSPISGHRSVSWYQQTPGQGLQFLFEYFSETQRNKGNFPGRFSGRQFSNSRSEMNVSTLELGDSALYLCASSLAGTSGGGETQYFGPGTRLLVL.

The rearrangement links TRBV5-1 to TRBJ2-1; 8 bases match TRBD1. Germline values: CDR1 SGHRS, CDR2 YFSETQ. V shed 0 bases, J shed 9 bases, and the junction held 11 bases outside the gene matches. This CDR3 spans 16 amino acids. The CDR3 loop is CASSLAGTGVLGEQFF. CDR3 coding DNA: TGCGCCAGCAGCTTGGCCGGGACAGGAGTTCTCGGTGAGCAGTTCTTC.

The chain couples TRBV9 to TRBJ1-2, with D hard to call. The V end lost 0 bases, the J end lost 7 bases, and 7 bases lay between the germline ends. This CDR3 comprises 12 residues. The germline V gene encodes CDR1 SGDLS and CDR2 YYNGEE. CDR3 sequence: CASSVGVSGYTF. The CDR3 coding sequence is TGTGCCAGCAGCGTAGGTGTGAGTGGCTACACCTTC.

CDR3 residues: CASRITGVSGYGYTF. DNA of the CDR3: TGTGCCAGCAGGATAACAGGGGTATCCGGCTATGGCTACACCTTC. The rearrangement uses TRBV28 and TRBJ1-2; TRBD1 matches 7 bases. Germline-derived CDR1 and CDR2 are MDHEN and SYDVKM. The CDR3 runs to 15 residues. V shed 6 bases and J 4 bases; nucleotides not matched to a gene: 11.

This rearrangement joins TRBV15 to TRBJ1-3, with a possible D match to TRBD1 (5 bases). This CDR3 has 17 amino acids. Trimming removed 4 bases from V and 0 bases from J, with 16 bases in between. Germline-derived CDR1 and CDR2 are LNHNV and YYDKDF (reference sequence). The CDR3 reads CATSIPRGPSSGNTIYF. CDR3 DNA sequence: TGTGCCACCAGCATTCCTAGGGGCCCCAGCTCTGGAAACACCATATATTTT.

The chain combines TRBV2 with TRBJ1-5; 11 bases are a match to TRBD1. The ends lost 4 bases at V and 5 bases at J; junction bases unmatched: 4. Germline V gives CDR1 SNHLY, CDR2 FYNNEI. The CDR3 extends over 15 amino acids. CDR3 in DNA: TGTGCCAGCAGTGGGGACAGGGGGGGGGATCAGCCCCAGCATTTT. This translates into CASSGDRGGDQPQHF.

J is TRBJ2-7 and V is TRBV5-1; D is possibly TRBD2 (5 bases). In germline, CDR1 is SGHRS, CDR2 YFSETQ. V was trimmed by 6 bases and J by 5 bases, leaving 21 bases between them. The CDR3 extends over 15 amino acids. CDR3: CASTFGDIERDEQYF. The CDR3 coding sequence is TGCGCCAGCACATTCGGTGATATAGAGAGGGACGAGCAGTACTTC.

The chain links TRBV4-3 to TRBJ2-7; tentatively, D is TRBD2 (6 bases). V was trimmed by 0 bases and J by 6 bases, leaving 12 bases between them. Germline CDR1 reads LGHNA; CDR2 reads YSLEER. The CDR3 is made up of 14 amino acids. CDR3 amino acids: CASSQDLHGGEQYF. CDR3 DNA: TGCGCCAGCAGCCAAGATCTTCACGGGGGCGAGCAGTACTTC.

This sequence joins TRBV28 and TRBJ2-7; maybe TRBD2 (6 bases). With 5 bases removed from V and 3 bases from J, the gap between germline ends came to 14 bases. Germline values: CDR1 MDHEN, CDR2 SYDVKM. The CDR3 runs 14 residues. CDR3 sequence reads: CASSLMTRFYEQYF. In nucleotides, the CDR3 is TGTGCCAGCAGTCTAATGACTAGATTCTACGAGCAGTACTTC.

This chain links TRBV7-3 with TRBJ2-6, with TRBD1 matching 9 bases. V was pared by 5 bases and J by 4 bases, with 12 bases of the junction left unmatched. The germline V gene has CDR1 SGHTA and CDR2 FQGTGA. The CDR3 runs 18 residues. CDR3 amino acids: CASSLPGTGYLGANVLTF. CDR3 sequence (DNA): TGTGCCAGCAGCCTTCCCGGGACAGGGTATCTCGGGGCCAACGTCCTGACTTTC.

The rearrangement uses TRBV7-6 and TRBJ2-7, with 8 positions matching TRBD1. Germline CDR1 SGHVS, CDR2 FNYEAQ. V lost 4 bases, J lost 5 bases, and 13 bases stayed unmatched. The CDR3 loop spans 16 amino acids. The CDR3 is CASSSAVAGGRNEQYF. CDR3 DNA: TGTGCCAGCAGCTCAGCAGTGGCAGGGGGCCGCAACGAGCAGTACTTC.

This chain uses TRBV5-1 with TRBJ1-1; D is perhaps TRBD1 (5 bases). CDR1 is SGHRS and CDR2 is YFSETQ in the germline V gene. This CDR3 comprises 16 residues. V lost 5 bases to trimming and J lost 1 base, with 18 bases between them. The CDR3 reads CASSFQGGGRNTEAFF. As DNA, the CDR3 is TGCGCCAGCAGTTTTCAGGGAGGAGGAAGGAACACTGAAGCTTTCTTT.